One sample yielded the 24 T cell receptor beta chains listed below, sequenced in a study of T cell repertoires in cytomegalovirus infection (dated by TCRdb to the late 2010s). Reading the label with the study, this specimen's treatment or condition is: in vitro stimulation with specific CMV peptide epitopes to enrich CMV-specific T cells. No antigen has been identified for these receptors. TCRdb shows the sequencer as Illumina HiSeq 1500. Starting from the raw public reads, TCRdb applied fastp trimming at Q25, assembled clones with MiXCR and retained in-frame beta chains. Rows with a matching CDR3 protein are joined into one entry that keeps the most common DNA and genes. Within this sample are about half a million distinct CDR3 sequences, with around 35% of them counted one time only. The top ten clones comprise roughly a sixth of the sample. The sample consisted of cultured PBMCs, taken from culture after CMV antigen stimulation. The receptors here all came from a human donor in good health (CMV status not recorded). Some clones in this sample may be carry-over from other donors' samples.

With regard to this clonotype: With a much larger clone just one base away, this may be a read error. Since no conserved phenylalanine or tryptophan closes the CDR3, a read error is the likely cause. The V and J genes are TRBV7-2 and TRBJ1-1, with D perhaps matching TRBD1 (5 bases). This CDR3 spans 12 amino acids. V lost 4 bases and J lost 11, with 14 bases in between. Germline V gene lookup returns CDR1 SGHTA and CDR2 FQGNSA. CDR3 in DNA: TGTGCCAGCAGCTCGACAGCCCTGAGGGCTTTCGTT. It translates to CASSSTALRAFV.

A few counts support this clonotype. V usage is TRBV24-1 and J usage is TRBJ2-1; a weak D match, TRBD1 (6 bases). CDR3 length: 15 residues. Trimming took 3 bases from V and 3 from J, leaving 11 bases between them. Per the germline V gene, CDR1 is KGHDR and CDR2 is SFDVKD. In nucleotides, the CDR3 is TGTGCCACCAGTGATCCGCAGGGGTTCTACAATGAGCAGTTCTTC. This translates into CATSDPQGFYNEQFF.

This clonotype was counted a few times. J is TRBJ2-7 and V is TRBV28; 11 bases line up with TRBD2. Trimming took 2 bases from V and 0 from J; bases not matched to a gene: 9. The CDR3 has 18 residues. Germline loops: CDR1 MDHEN, CDR2 SYDVKM. CDR3 protein: CASSLPLRTSGYSYEQYF. DNA for the CDR3: TGTGCCAGCAGTTTACCACTCCGGACTAGCGGGTACTCCTACGAGCAGTACTTC.

This clonotype has just a few counts. V gene TRBV7-2 combines with J gene TRBJ2-7, with D possibly being TRBD1 (5 bases). Germline loops: CDR1 SGHTA, CDR2 FQGNSA. Trimming took off 5 bases at V and 5 bases at J, with 10 bases between the two ends. This CDR3 spans 12 amino acids. CDR3 nucleotides: TGTGCCAGCAGCCCCGACAGCCACGAGCAGTACTTC. This gives the protein CASSPDSHEQYF.

This chain joins TRBV6-1 and TRBJ2-3; D remains ambiguous. Looked up from germline, CDR1 is MNHNS and CDR2 is SASEGT. The CDR3 is made up of 14 amino acids. V was trimmed by 5 bases and J by 2 bases, leaving 11 bases between them. The chain's CDR3 is CASSRRDDTDTQYF. CDR3 sequence (DNA): TGTGCCAGCAGTAGACGTGACGACACAGATACGCAGTATTTT.

This clonotype occurred a few times. The CDR3 DNA sequence: TGTGCCACCCACGGGTCTTTCCATCAGCCCCAGCATTTT. This codes for CATHGSFHQPQHF. The rearrangement joins TRBV19 to TRBJ1-5; D ambiguous. From germline, CDR1 is LNHDA and CDR2 SQIVND (reference sequence). The CDR3 length is 13 residues. Trimming left V 10 bases short and J 5 bases short, with 15 bases between.

The chain recombines TRBV10-3 with TRBJ2-1, with TRBD1 matching over 7 bases. Germline assignment: CDR1 ENHRY and CDR2 SYGVKD. V was pared by 7 bases and J by 4 bases, with 13 bases of the junction left unmatched. This CDR3 is 16 amino acids long. The CDR3 DNA is TGTGCCATCACCACCGAGACAGGGACAAAGTACAATGAGCAGTTCTTC. Its protein product is CAITTETGTKYNEQFF.

The table lists this clonotype with many counts. This chain uses TRBV7-2 with TRBJ1-4; no firm D call. Germline lookup yields CDR1 SGHTA and CDR2 FQGNSA. Trimming took 5 bases from V and 7 from J, leaving 17 bases between them. There are 15 residues in the CDR3. The CDR3 is CASSDDRHRAEKLFF. The CDR3 bases are TGTGCCAGCAGCGATGACCGCCACCGGGCTGAAAAACTGTTTTTT.

There are many counts of this clonotype. The chain is built from TRBV12-3 or TRBV12-4 and TRBJ2-1; 10 nucleotides agree with TRBD2. The CDR3 length is 15 residues. The V segment lost 3 bases and the J segment 8 bases; nucleotides outside the gene matches: 7. The CDR3 bases are TGTGCCAGCAGTTTCAGGGTAGCGGGAGGTTATGAGCAGTTCTTC. Residues: CASSFRVAGGYEQFF.

This rearrangement joins TRBV7-2 to TRBJ2-3, with 15 bases lining up with TRBD2. Trimming removed 5 bases from V and 1 base from J; junction bases left unmatched: 7. In germline, CDR1 is SGHTA, CDR2 FQGNSA. The CDR3 has 18 residues. CDR3 coding DNA: TGTGCCAGCAGCAACGGACTAGCGGGAGGGCCGGGCACAGATACGCAGTATTTT. Protein product: CASSNGLAGGPGTDTQYF.

The chain recombines TRBV20-1 with TRBJ2-1, with D uncertain. V lost 6 bases to trimming and J lost 4 bases, with 13 bases between them. Germline loops: CDR1 DFQATT, CDR2 SNEGSKA (reference sequence). The CDR3 length is 13 residues. For the CDR3, the DNA is TGCAGTGCAAAGGCGGCAGATTACAATGAGCAGTTCTTC. This codes for CSAKAADYNEQFF.

This clonotype has only a few counts. This chain links TRBV4-3 with TRBJ1-2, with a tentative D call TRBD1 (6 bases). The germline V gene encodes CDR1 LGHNA and CDR2 YSLEER. This CDR3 has 14 amino acids. Trimming took 1 base from V and 4 from J, leaving 10 bases between them. The CDR3 is CASSQAEGGYGYTF. In DNA, the CDR3 is TGCGCCAGCAGCCAAGCAGAGGGGGGCTATGGCTACACCTTC.

The gene calls are TRBV7-3 and TRBJ1-1, with TRBD1 matching over 7 bases. V gave up 3 bases and J gave up 9 bases; unmatched junction bases: 7. Germline V gene sequence: CDR1 SGHTA, CDR2 FQGTGA. CDR3 length: 13 residues. CDR3 in amino acids: CASSLKPGQKAFF. In DNA, the CDR3 is TGTGCCAGCAGCTTGAAACCGGGACAGAAAGCTTTCTTT.

This clonotype has just one count. The genes are TRBV11-2 and TRBJ2-5; D is ambiguous. From germline, CDR1 is SGHAT and CDR2 FQNNGV. The CDR3 loop spans 12 amino acids. Trimming cost V 5 bases and J 7 bases, with 11 bases left between them. In DNA, the CDR3 is TGTGCCAGCAGCCTGGCCCTTGGGACCCAGTACTTC. Translating gives CASSLALGTQYF.

The table lists this clonotype with a few counts. J is TRBJ1-5 and V is TRBV20-1, with D possibly being TRBD1 (5 bases). V lost 4 bases and J lost 1, with 11 bases in between. CDR3 length: 14 residues. Germline V CDR1 and CDR2: DFQATT, SNEGSKA (reference sequence). CDR3 amino acids: CSANPGGSNQPQHF. Here the CDR3 DNA reads TGCAGTGCTAATCCGGGGGGAAGCAATCAGCCCCAGCATTTT.

The V and J genes are TRBV7-9 and TRBJ2-3; TRBD1 matches at 9 bases. Germline V lookup: CDR1 SEHNR, CDR2 FQNEAQ (reference sequence). The CDR3 consists of 16 residues. V gave up 4 bases and J gave up 1 base; unmatched junction bases: 6. The CDR3 sequence is CASSSGRTGGTDTQYF. In DNA, the CDR3 is TGTGCCAGCAGCTCCGGCCGGACAGGGGGCACAGATACGCAGTATTTT.

The chain has TRBV27 and TRBJ2-1; possible D gene TRBD2, 5 bases. The CDR3 contains 17 residues. The germline V gene encodes CDR1 MNHEY and CDR2 SMNVEV (reference sequence). V was trimmed by 3 bases and J by 0 bases, leaving 15 bases between them. The CDR3 DNA is TGTGCCAGCAGTTTCCGAGGACTGTATTACTCCTACAATGAGCAGTTCTTC. Protein sequence: CASSFRGLYYSYNEQFF.

CDR3 sequence: CAARTSGNNEQFF. CDR3 DNA: TGTGCCGCCAGGACTAGCGGGAACAATGAGCAGTTCTTC. The V and J genes are TRBV10-3 and TRBJ2-1; 12 bases are a match to TRBD2. The CDR3 is 13 amino acids. Germline CDR1 reads ENHRY; CDR2 reads SYGVKD. Germline trimming cut 11 bases from V and 5 bases from J; bases unmatched to any gene: 4.

This clonotype was found a few times. This chain joins TRBV7-9 and TRBJ2-7; D is undetermined. Germline values: CDR1 SEHNR, CDR2 FQNEAQ (reference sequence). Trimming stripped 1 base from V and 2 bases from J, with 9 bases between. This CDR3 is 14 amino acids long. CDR3 in DNA: TGTGCCAGCAGCTTAGGCCAGGAGACCTACGAGCAGTACGTC. It codes for CASSLGQETYEQYV.

The chain's CDR3 is CASSQDEFVGNEQFF. DNA of the CDR3: TGCGCCAGCAGCCAAGATGAGTTCGTTGGCAATGAGCAGTTCTTC. V gene TRBV4-3 combines with J gene TRBJ2-1; unclear D gene. CDR1 LGHNA and CDR2 YSLEER come from the germline V gene. The CDR3 contains 15 residues. The V gene lost 0 bases and the J gene lost 6 bases, with 12 bases spanning the gap.

CDR3: CASSQADRSSNYGYTF. The CDR3 coding sequence is TGTGCCAGCAGCCAAGCGGACAGAAGTAGTAACTATGGCTACACCTTC. The rearrangement links TRBV14 to TRBJ1-2, with D tentatively TRBD1 (6 bases). The CDR3 totals 16 residues. Germline V lookup: CDR1 SGHDN, CDR2 FVKESK. The germline V and J ends were trimmed by 1 base and 1 base, with 13 bases remaining between them.

This clonotype showed up just a few times. The rearrangement uses TRBV2 and TRBJ1-1; D possibly corresponds to TRBD1 (5 bases). The germline V gene has CDR1 SNHLY and CDR2 FYNNEI. The CDR3 has 14 amino acids. The V end lost 5 bases, the J end lost 0 bases, and 10 bases lay between the germline ends. The CDR3 reads CASSSQALNTEAFF. The CDR3 DNA follows: TGTGCCAGCAGTTCACAGGCTTTGAACACTGAAGCTTTCTTT.

This clonotype was seen a few times. The chain recombines TRBV9 with TRBJ1-3; maybe TRBD1 (6 bases). The ends were cut back, 0 bases at V and 0 bases at J, with 16 bases in the middle. There are 18 residues in the CDR3. CDR1 and CDR2 from the germline V gene are SGDLS and YYNGEE. The CDR3 nucleotides read TGTGCCAGCAGCGTAGATCCGGGACACGGATCCTCTGGAAACACCATATATTTT. This sequence encodes CASSVDPGHGSSGNTIYF.

The rearrangement links TRBV28 to TRBJ2-7, with 7 bases that match TRBD2. Germline values: CDR1 MDHEN, CDR2 SYDVKM. The CDR3 loop spans 15 amino acids. Trimming removed 2 bases from V and 0 bases from J; junction bases left unmatched: 4. Here the CDR3 reads CASSLSGVSSYEQYF. The CDR3 nucleotides are TGTGCCAGCAGTTTAAGCGGGGTGAGCTCCTACGAGCAGTACTTC.